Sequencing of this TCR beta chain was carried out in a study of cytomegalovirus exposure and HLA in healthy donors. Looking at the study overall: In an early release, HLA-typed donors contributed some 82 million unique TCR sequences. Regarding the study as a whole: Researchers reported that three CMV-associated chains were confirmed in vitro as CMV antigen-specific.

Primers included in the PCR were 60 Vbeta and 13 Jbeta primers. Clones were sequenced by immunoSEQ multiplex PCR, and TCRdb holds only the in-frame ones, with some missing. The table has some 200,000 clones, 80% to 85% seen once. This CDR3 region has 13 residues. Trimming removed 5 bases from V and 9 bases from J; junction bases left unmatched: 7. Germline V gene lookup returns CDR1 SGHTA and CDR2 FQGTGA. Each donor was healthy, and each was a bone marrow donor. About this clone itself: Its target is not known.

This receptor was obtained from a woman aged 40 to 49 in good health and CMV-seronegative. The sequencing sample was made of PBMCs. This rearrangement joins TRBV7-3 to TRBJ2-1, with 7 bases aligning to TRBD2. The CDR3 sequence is CASSTGLIGEQFF. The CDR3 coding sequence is TGTGCCAGCAGCACGGGACTAATTGGTGAGCAGTTCTTC.